The sequence of this T cell receptor (beta chain) was determined in a study of cytomegalovirus exposure and HLA in healthy donors. At the level of the study: The Caucasian-associated ancestry cluster contained 81% of the 300 to 450 genotyped donors.

The germline CDR1 and CDR2 sequences are LGHNA and YSLEER. Germline trimming cut 1 base from V and 1 base from J; bases unmatched to any gene: 8. The CDR3 is made up of 18 amino acids. This clone was observed a few times. 60 Vbeta and 13 Jbeta primers were used in PCR. Sequenced by immunoSEQ multiplex PCR; TCRdb stores in-frame clones only, minus some. This sample has roughly 120,000 clones, with approximately 80% found just once. The sample consisted of PBMCs. V and J are TRBV4-3 and TRBJ1-4, with 8 bases matching TRBD1. The TCR was taken from a man aged 25 to 45 in good health and CMV-seronegative. The CDR3 coding sequence is TGCGCCAGCAGCCAAGGGTGGGCAGGGGGCCTAACTAATGAAAAACTGTTTTTT. It specifies CASSQGWAGGLTNEKLFF.